This section outlines one T cell receptor beta chain sequence together with its context. This table comes from immunoSEQ multiplex PCR, and its TCRdb copy is limited to in-frame clones, with some not included. There are 75,000 to 80,000 clones in the sample; approximately 81% occur only once, and roughly 18% lies in the top ten. The CDR3 loop spans 16 amino acids. The germline gives CDR1 SGHRS, CDR2 YFSETQ. V was shortened by 4 bases and J by 2 bases, with 15 bases between the two germline ends. The data belong to a study of blood T cell repertoires in COVID-19. Background on the study: Italy, Spain and the United States were the sources of the convalescent and acute COVID-19 samples.

This clonotype was sampled from a woman aged 55-69 years with acute or convalescent COVID-19. The chain joins TRBV5-1 to TRBJ2-2; perhaps TRBD1 as D (6 bases). The sequencing input was peripheral blood. The CDR3 region is CASSPRTVLNTGELFF. The CDR3 bases are TGCGCCAGCAGCCCAAGGACAGTCCTCAACACCGGGGAGCTGTTTTTT.